One sample yielded the 25 T cell receptor beta chains listed below, sequenced in a study of blood T cell repertoires in COVID-19. Generated by immunoSEQ multiplex PCR, the TCRdb table keeps only in-frame clones and is missing some. The table lists roughly 180,000 clones, around four fifths of them singletons. Sequenced input: PBMCs or T cells enriched from blood (not recorded which). The origin of the receptors is a woman aged 50 to 65 in a cohort exposed to, infected with or recovered from COVID-19 (not recorded which).

The rearrangement links TRBV11-3 to TRBJ2-2; 7 positions agree with TRBD1. The junction had 18 bases not matched to a gene; V was cut back by 0 bases and J by 8 bases. The CDR3 spans 19 residues. Germline V gene data show CDR1 as SGHNT and CDR2 as YENEEA. The CDR3 here is CASSLEALPLTGKEGELFF. CDR3 sequence (DNA): TGTGCCAGCAGCTTAGAGGCACTCCCCCTGACAGGGAAGGAGGGGGAGCTGTTTTTT.

The genes are TRBV5-4 and TRBJ2-3, with TRBD1 matching 9 bases. Germline loops: CDR1 SGHNT, CDR2 YYREEE (reference sequence). CDR3 size: 15 residues. V shed 4 bases and J 2 bases; nucleotides not matched to a gene: 5. CDR3 protein: CASSPRTGDTDTQYF. DNA of the CDR3: TGTGCCAGCAGCCCCCGGACAGGGGACACAGATACGCAGTATTTT. The variable domain in full, with the rest retrieved from reference TRBV5-4 and TRBJ2-3, is ETGVTQSPTHLIKTRGQQVTLRCSSQSGHNTVSWYQQALGQGPQFIFQYYREEENGRGNFPPRFSGLQFPNYSSELNVNALELDDSALYLCASSPRTGDTDTQYFGPGTRLTVL.

In this sample, this clone turned up once. The chain has TRBV7-9 and TRBJ2-5; 7 bases agree with TRBD1. The CDR3 is made up of 15 amino acids. CDR1 and CDR2 from the germline V gene are SEHNR and FQNEAQ (reference sequence). V lost 5 bases and J lost 5; bases outside the gene matches: 11. The chain's CDR3 is CASSAATGNSETQYF. CDR3 bases: TGTGCCAGCAGCGCGGCGACAGGGAATTCCGAGACCCAGTACTTC. The whole variable domain, remainder taken from reference TRBV7-9 and TRBJ2-5, is DTGVSQNPRHKITKRGQNVTFRCDPISEHNRLYWYRQTLGQGPEFLTYFQNEAQLEKSRLLSDRFSAERPKGSFSTLEIQRTEQGDSAMYLCASSAATGNSETQYFGPGTRLLVL.

This clone turned up a few times. The chain uses TRBV3-1 (or the pseudogene TRBV3-2) and TRBJ2-7; TRBD2 agrees at 16 bases. There are 16 residues in the CDR3. The junction had 12 bases not matched to a gene; V was cut back by 4 bases and J by 12 bases. The germline V gene encodes CDR1 LGHDT and CDR2 YNNKEL (reference sequence). The CDR3 bases are TGTGCCAGCAGCCTCGTTGGGACTAGCGGGAGGGCCCCCCTGTACTTC. Amino acid sequence: CASSLVGTSGRAPLYF.

Here the CDR3 reads CASSLGVDKGYTF. In DNA form, the CDR3 reads TGCGCCAGCAGCTTGGGGGTAGACAAAGGCTACACCTTC. The V call is TRBV5-1, the J call TRBJ1-2, with unresolved D. There are 13 residues in the CDR3. CDR1 SGHRS and CDR2 YFSETQ come from the germline V gene. V was cut by 0 bases and J by 8 bases, with 11 bases left in between.

The V call is TRBV4-3, the J call TRBJ2-1; D is unresolved. The germline CDR1 and CDR2 sequences are LGHNA and YSLEER. The V end was cut by 0 bases, the J end by 0 bases, with 9 bases between. The CDR3 extends over 16 amino acids. Here the CDR3 reads CASSQEIVSSYNEQFF. CDR3 coding DNA: TGCGCCAGCAGCCAAGAGATAGTTAGCTCCTACAATGAGCAGTTCTTC.

The rearrangement joins TRBV5-1 to TRBJ2-1; 10 bases align to TRBD1. The CDR3 extends over 13 amino acids. Trimming removed 4 bases from V and 9 bases from J; junction bases left unmatched: 4. CDR1 and CDR2 (germline): SGHRS, YFSETQ. DNA of the CDR3: TGCGCCAGCAGCCAAGGGACAGGGGTTGAGCAGTTCTTC. Its translation is CASSQGTGVEQFF.

The chain carries TRBV24-1 and TRBJ2-2; D is uncertain. The V gene lost 4 bases and the J gene lost 5 bases, with 10 bases spanning the gap. Germline values: CDR1 KGHDR, CDR2 SFDVKD. There are 14 residues in the CDR3. The CDR3 nucleotides are TGTGCCACCAGTGAGCCACGACATACCGGGGAGCTGTTTTTT. As protein: CATSEPRHTGELFF.

The chain links TRBV10-3 to TRBJ2-2, with D perhaps matching TRBD1 (5 bases). The CDR3 is 14 amino acids. Trimming removed 10 bases at V and 5 bases at J, with 17 bases between. The V gene's germline CDR1 is ENHRY and CDR2 SYGVKD. For the CDR3, the DNA is TGTGCCACCGTAGGGCAGGGTCAGACCGGGGAGCTGTTTTTT. Translating gives CATVGQGQTGELFF.

The CDR3 is CASSLGGGRGYEQYF. The CDR3 nucleotides read TGCGCCAGCAGCTTGGGCGGCGGGAGGGGCTACGAGCAGTACTTC. The chain joins TRBV5-1 to TRBJ2-7, with 9 bases fitting TRBD2. The trim removed 0 bases at V and 3 bases at J, leaving 4 bases unmatched. The CDR3 is 15 amino acids. CDR1 and CDR2 from the germline V gene are SGHRS and YFSETQ.

V is TRBV5-1 and J is TRBJ1-3; the match to TRBD1 covers 7 bases. V was pared by 4 bases and J by 2 bases, with 6 bases of the junction left unmatched. This CDR3 is 15 amino acids long. Germline CDR1 SGHRS, CDR2 YFSETQ. This CDR3 reads CASSPGTATGNTIYF. In DNA, the CDR3 is TGCGCCAGCAGCCCCGGGACAGCCACTGGAAACACCATATATTTT.

This rearrangement joins TRBV5-1 to TRBJ1-3; D is unclear. Germline-derived CDR1 and CDR2 are SGHRS and YFSETQ. The CDR3 sequence is 16 residues long. V was shortened by 2 bases and J by 4 bases, with 16 bases between the two germline ends. CDR3 DNA: TGCGCCAGCAGCTTTGCGGCGGGTACGGAGGGAAACACCATATATTTT. Its translation: CASSFAAGTEGNTIYF.

The rearrangement links TRBV7-9 to TRBJ2-3; a weak D match, TRBD2 (6 bases). This CDR3 comprises 15 residues. Between the trimmed V and J ends, which lost 5 bases and 3 bases, there was a span of 15 bases. Per the germline V gene, CDR1 is SEHNR and CDR2 is FQNEAQ (reference sequence). The CDR3 reads CASSPRGDGTDTQYF. CDR3 coding DNA: TGTGCCAGCAGCCCACGCGGGGATGGAACAGATACGCAGTATTTT.

The rearrangement joins TRBV6-6 to TRBJ2-1; 11 nucleotides line up with TRBD2. CDR1 and CDR2 (germline): MNHNY, SVGAGI (reference sequence). Unmatched junction bases numbered 4, after V lost 8 bases and J lost 4 bases. This CDR3 has 14 residues. The DNA of the CDR3 is TGTGCCAGCTCAACTAGCGGGAGTTACAATGAGCAGTTCTTC. The encoded protein is CASSTSGSYNEQFF.

The V call is TRBV7-3, the J call TRBJ2-3, with 9 bases fitting TRBD2. The CDR3 has 15 residues. The V gene end was trimmed by 5 bases and the J gene end by 4 bases; junction bases not matched to a gene: 7. Germline V gives CDR1 SGHTA, CDR2 FQGTGA. The CDR3 region has the DNA TGTGCCAGCAGCGACGGAAGCGGGGGGCCAGATACGCAGTATTTT. As protein: CASSDGSGGPDTQYF. Full variable domain (rest looked up from reference TRBV7-3 and TRBJ2-3): GAGVSQTPSNKVTEKGKYVELRCDPISGHTALYWYRQSLGQGPEFLIYFQGTGAADDSGLPNDRFFAVRPEGSVSTLKIQRTERGDSAVYLCASSDGSGGPDTQYFGPGTRLTVL.

The gene calls are TRBV5-1 and TRBJ2-2; maybe TRBD2 (7 bases). The CDR3 has 15 residues. Trimming took off 2 bases at V and 6 bases at J, with 14 bases between the two ends. Germline CDR1 and CDR2: SGHRS and YFSETQ. The CDR3: CASSFGREGAGELFF. CDR3 bases: TGCGCCAGCAGCTTCGGCAGGGAGGGGGCCGGGGAGCTGTTTTTT.

The J gene is TRBJ2-1, the V gene TRBV19, with 8 bases lining up with TRBD2. Germline assignment: CDR1 LNHDA and CDR2 SQIVND (reference sequence). Trimming took 10 bases from V and 6 from J; bases not matched to a gene: 14. The CDR3 sequence is 15 residues long. CDR3 in amino acids: CATRLGAGGGNEQFF. In nucleotides, the CDR3 is TGTGCCACCCGATTGGGGGCGGGAGGTGGCAATGAGCAGTTCTTC.

The sample holds a few counts of this clone. The V gene is TRBV19, the J gene TRBJ2-1, with D possibly matching TRBD1 (5 bases). Germline V gene sequence: CDR1 LNHDA, CDR2 SQIVND (reference sequence). The germline V and J ends were trimmed by 7 bases and 7 bases, with 20 bases remaining between them. The length of the CDR3 is 15 residues. As DNA, the CDR3 is TGTGCCAGTACCACAGGATTACCCCCTCAAAATGAGCAGTTCTTC. The encoded protein is CASTTGLPPQNEQFF.

This clone was recorded a few times. V gene TRBV29-1 combines with J gene TRBJ2-7, with 8 bases that match TRBD2. With 6 bases clipped from V and 2 bases from J, the junction kept 9 bases outside the gene matches. Germline V gene data show CDR1 as SQVTM and CDR2 as ANQGSEA. The CDR3 extends over 14 amino acids. The DNA of the CDR3 is TGCAGCGTGGGGGTAATAGCGGGGCCCTACGAGCAGTACTTC. Its translation is CSVGVIAGPYEQYF.

The chain carries TRBV28 and TRBJ1-1; 7 bases match TRBD1. Germline V gene lookup returns CDR1 MDHEN and CDR2 SYDVKM. CDR3 length: 15 amino acids. Trimming cost V 8 bases and J 2 bases; bases outside gene matches: 11. CDR3 in DNA: TGTGCCAGCTATAAGCTGACAGGGAGAAACACTGAAGCTTTCTTT. Its protein product is CASYKLTGRNTEAFF.

The J gene is TRBJ2-3, the V gene TRBV18; 11 bases are shared with TRBD2. The CDR3 is 17 amino acids. CDR1 is KGHSH and CDR2 is LQKENI in the germline V gene. The V segment lost 1 base and the J segment 5 bases; nucleotides outside the gene matches: 8. For the CDR3, the DNA is TGTGCCAGCTCACCACAAGGGGGACTAGCGGTGTTAGATACGCAGTATTTT. Translating it yields CASSPQGGLAVLDTQYF.

This CDR3 reads CASSGGLNTEAFF. The DNA for the CDR3 is TGTGCCAGCAGCGGAGGTTTGAACACTGAAGCTTTCTTT. This chain connects TRBV4-2 to TRBJ1-1; D not certain. Deletions cut 5 bases from V and 0 bases from J, with 7 bases between. The CDR3 covers 13 residues. From germline, CDR1 is LGHNA and CDR2 YNFKEQ.

V is TRBV28 and J is TRBJ1-2; 7 nucleotides agree with TRBD1. Germline assignment: CDR1 MDHEN and CDR2 SYDVKM. The CDR3 is made up of 14 amino acids. The trim removed 5 bases at V and 4 bases at J, leaving 7 bases unmatched. Written as DNA, the CDR3 is TGTGCCAGCAGTCCAGGGGACAGAGTCTATGGCTACACCTTC. Translated: CASSPGDRVYGYTF.

As DNA, the CDR3 is TGTGCCAGTAGACACAAGTTTTCGTCCACTGAAGCTTTCTTT. It yields the protein CASRHKFSSTEAFF. The chain couples TRBV19 to TRBJ1-1, with no clear D. The V gene's germline CDR1 is LNHDA and CDR2 SQIVND (reference sequence). This CDR3 is built from 14 residues. Trimming left V 6 bases short and J 4 bases short, with 15 bases between.

This clone has only one observation. The V and J genes are TRBV28 and TRBJ2-7; perhaps TRBD2 as D (5 bases). This CDR3 has 15 residues. Germline V gene lookup returns CDR1 MDHEN and CDR2 SYDVKM. Trimming removed 7 bases from V and 2 bases from J, with 18 bases in between. In DNA, the CDR3 is TGTGCCAGCATCCCAAGCGGAGCAATCACCTACGAGCAGTACTTC. Protein product: CASIPSGAITYEQYF.